Listed here are 8 T cell receptor beta chains from one sample, sequenced in a study of T cells in Graves' hyperthyroidism and ophthalmopathy. Template material for amplifying TCR beta CDR3 regions consisted of RNA transcripts. During a first-round RT-PCR of the TCR CDR3, the HTBI primer set was used. TCRdb fed the multiplex PCR reads into MiXCR, producing one record per CDR3 protein. The data show about half a million distinct CDR3 sequences, 20% seen once. Sequencing input: blood. The receptors here all came from a man younger than 35 with Graves' hyperthyroidism.

This clonotype came up many times. The chain combines TRBV20-1 with TRBJ2-5; no clear D. Germline CDR1 reads DFQATT; CDR2 reads SNEGSKA (reference sequence). This CDR3 comprises 12 residues. Trimming stripped 3 bases from V and 5 bases from J, with 10 bases between. The CDR3 spells CSARDRVETQYF. The CDR3 DNA sequence: TGCAGTGCTAGGGACCGGGTGGAGACCCAGTACTTC.

The rearrangement joins TRBV15 to TRBJ2-7, with 7 bases aligning to TRBD1. Germline trimming cut 8 bases from V and 0 bases from J; bases unmatched to any gene: 10. CDR1 is LNHNV and CDR2 is YYDKDF in the germline V gene (reference sequence). This CDR3 is 15 amino acids long. The CDR3 here is CATHATGFGSYEQYF. The CDR3 DNA reads as TGTGCCACCCATGCGACAGGGTTCGGCTCCTACGAGCAGTACTTC.

This clonotype was observed many times. The rearrangement joins TRBV20-1 to TRBJ1-5; D ambiguous. The CDR3 consists of 14 residues. The germline V and J ends were trimmed by 3 bases and 4 bases, with 13 bases remaining between them. Looked up from germline, CDR1 is DFQATT and CDR2 is SNEGSKA (reference sequence). The CDR3 is CSASLAPGNQPQHF. The CDR3 DNA reads as TGCAGTGCTAGTCTTGCTCCGGGGAATCAGCCCCAGCATTTT.

The genes are TRBV29-1 and TRBJ2-5; 9 nucleotides line up with TRBD2. The junction had 10 bases not matched to a gene; V was cut back by 6 bases and J by 2 bases. The CDR3 spans 15 residues. CDR1 SQVTM and CDR2 ANQGSEA come from the germline V gene. The CDR3 DNA reads as TGCAGCGTCCTCCCACCGACTAGCGGACAAGAGACCCAGTACTTC. Protein sequence: CSVLPPTSGQETQYF. Supplemented by reference TRBV29-1 and TRBJ2-5, the full variable domain reads SAVISQKPSRDICQRGTSLTIQCQVDSQVTMMFWYRQQPGQSLTLIATANQGSEATYESGFVIDKFPISRPNLTFSTLTVSNMSPEDSSIYLCSVLPPTSGQETQYFGPGTRLLVL.

This clonotype was counted a few times. V usage is TRBV2 and J usage is TRBJ1-5, with a possible D match to TRBD1 (5 bases). Trimming took 6 bases from V and 0 from J, leaving 12 bases between them. CDR3 length: 15 residues. In germline, CDR1 is SNHLY, CDR2 FYNNEI. The DNA of the CDR3 is TGTGCCAGCAGCCAGACAGTTTCTAGCAATCAGCCCCAGCATTTT. Translating it yields CASSQTVSSNQPQHF.

This clonotype has a count of ten or more. The rearrangement links TRBV15 to TRBJ1-5; D call uncertain. Germline V CDR1 and CDR2: LNHNV, YYDKDF (reference sequence). The V end was cut by 0 bases, the J end by 5 bases, with 8 bases between. The CDR3 covers 14 residues. The CDR3 bases are TGTGCCACCAGCAGAGATGAGGTCTATCAGCCCCAGCATTTT. Amino acids: CATSRDEVYQPQHF.

This rearrangement joins TRBV11-2 to TRBJ2-7; D unresolved. The CDR3 length is 13 residues. V lost 7 bases to trimming and J lost 1 base, with 11 bases between them. CDR1 SGHAT and CDR2 FQNNGV come from the germline V gene. In DNA, the CDR3 is TGTGCCAGCACTCCCCGGAGATCCTACGAGCAGTACTTC. Translating gives CASTPRRSYEQYF. The full variable domain, completed using reference TRBV11-2 and TRBJ2-7, is EAGVAQSPRYKIIEKRQSVAFWCNPISGHATLYWYQQILGQGPKLLIQFQNNGVVDDSQLPKDRFSAERLKGVDSTLKIQPAKLEDSAVYLCASTPRRSYEQYFGPGTRLTVT.

This clonotype was recorded at least ten times. V usage is TRBV29-1 and J usage is TRBJ1-5; weak D call: TRBD1 (6 bases). Germline V gene lookup returns CDR1 SQVTM and CDR2 ANQGSEA. Trimming took 0 bases from V and 11 from J, leaving 17 bases between them. This CDR3 is 14 amino acids long. The chain's CDR3 is CSVEEGGRGQAQHF. Written as DNA, the CDR3 is TGCAGCGTTGAAGAGGGGGGACGGGGGCAGGCCCAGCATTTT. The variable domain in full, completed from reference TRBV29-1 and TRBJ1-5, reads SAVISQKPSRDICQRGTSLTIQCQVDSQVTMMFWYRQQPGQSLTLIATANQGSEATYESGFVIDKFPISRPNLTFSTLTVSNMSPEDSSIYLCSVEEGGRGQAQHFGDGTRLSIL.